This TCR beta chain was found in a study of blood T cell repertoires in COVID-19. Background on the study: Sites in the United States, Italy and Spain provided acute and convalescent COVID-19 samples. Sample material is recorded as cDNA or gDNA derived from T cells, B-cell-depleted T cells, or PBMCs.

In the original analysis: Amplifying reference gene primers gave estimates of nucleated cell counts. The assay was immunoSEQ multiplex PCR, and TCRdb's table has in-frame clones only and misses some. Clone size and V and J calls were adopted from that table, with D and trimming inferred from the DNA. Altogether some 150,000 clones are present, about 90% being singletons, with the ten largest covering roughly 2.1%. Looked up from germline, CDR1 is MDHEN and CDR2 is SYDVKM. CDR3 size: 17 residues. V shed 6 bases and J 6 bases; nucleotides not matched to a gene: 16. This sequence was found in a human donor in a cohort sampled during active COVID-19. Sequences were obtained from peripheral blood. This chain links TRBV28 with TRBJ1-1; 10 bases align to TRBD1. The CDR3: CASSLHLSTGGFAEAFF. In DNA form, the CDR3 reads TGTGCCAGCAGCTTACACCTATCGACAGGGGGCTTCGCTGAAGCTTTCTTT. Full variable domain (outside the CDR3, taken from reference TRBV28 and TRBJ1-1): DVKVTQSSRYLVKRTGEKVFLECVQDMDHENMFWYRQDPGLGLRLIYFSYDVKMKEKGDIPEGYSVSREKKERFSLILESASTNQTSMYLCASSLHLSTGGFAEAFFGQGTRLTVV.